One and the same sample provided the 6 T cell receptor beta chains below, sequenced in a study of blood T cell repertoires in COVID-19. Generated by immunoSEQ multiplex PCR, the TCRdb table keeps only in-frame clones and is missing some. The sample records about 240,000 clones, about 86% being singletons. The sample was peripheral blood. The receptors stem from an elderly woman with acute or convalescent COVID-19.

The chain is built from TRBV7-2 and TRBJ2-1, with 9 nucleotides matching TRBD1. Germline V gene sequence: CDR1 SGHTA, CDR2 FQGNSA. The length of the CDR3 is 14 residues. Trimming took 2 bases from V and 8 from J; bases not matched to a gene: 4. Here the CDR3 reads CASSLMDRGDEQFF. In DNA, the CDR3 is TGTGCCAGCAGCTTAATGGACAGGGGTGATGAGCAGTTCTTC.

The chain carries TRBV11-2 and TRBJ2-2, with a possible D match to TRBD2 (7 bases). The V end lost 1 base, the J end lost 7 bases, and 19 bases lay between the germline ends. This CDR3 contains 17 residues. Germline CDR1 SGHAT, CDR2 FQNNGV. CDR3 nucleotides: TGTGCCAGCAGCTTAGGGGGCCCGGGGGGCTATAGCGGGGAGCTGTTTTTT. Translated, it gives CASSLGGPGGYSGELFF.

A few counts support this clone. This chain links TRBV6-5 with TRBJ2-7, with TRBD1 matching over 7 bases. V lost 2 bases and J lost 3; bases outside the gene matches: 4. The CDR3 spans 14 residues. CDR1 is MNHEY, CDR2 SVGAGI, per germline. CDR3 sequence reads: CASSYGTAFYEQYF. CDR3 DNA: TGTGCCAGCAGTTACGGGACAGCCTTCTACGAGCAGTACTTC.

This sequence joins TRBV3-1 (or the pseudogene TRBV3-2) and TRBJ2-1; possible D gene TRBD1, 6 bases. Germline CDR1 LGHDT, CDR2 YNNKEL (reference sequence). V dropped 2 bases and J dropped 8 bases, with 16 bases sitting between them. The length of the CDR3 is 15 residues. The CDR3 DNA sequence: TGTGCCAGCAGCCAACGGGTGGGGGCCAGGGATGAGCAGTTCTTC. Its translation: CASSQRVGARDEQFF.

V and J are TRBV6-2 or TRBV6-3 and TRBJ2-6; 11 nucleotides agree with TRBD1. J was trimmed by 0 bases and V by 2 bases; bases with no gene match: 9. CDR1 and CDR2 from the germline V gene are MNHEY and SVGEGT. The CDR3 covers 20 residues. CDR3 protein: CASSYTSGTGGSSGANVLTF. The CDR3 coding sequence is TGTGCCAGCAGTTACACCTCCGGGACAGGGGGGAGCTCTGGGGCCAACGTCCTGACTTTC.

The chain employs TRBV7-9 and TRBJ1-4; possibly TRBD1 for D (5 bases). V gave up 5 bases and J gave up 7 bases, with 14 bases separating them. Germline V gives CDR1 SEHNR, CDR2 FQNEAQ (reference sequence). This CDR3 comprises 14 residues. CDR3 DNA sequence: TGTGCCAGCAGCCCACGGGGGATCGGTGAAAAACTGTTTTTT. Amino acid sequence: CASSPRGIGEKLFF.